Following are 14 T cell receptor beta chains from one sample sequenced in a study of neurological immune-mediated disorders. TCRdb independently ran MiXCR on the 5' RACE reads; one entry per CDR3 protein. The repertoire holds just over 95,000 distinct CDR3 sequences, 3.5% seen once, with 6% in the top ten. Sequencing input: PBMCs. Receptors were obtained from a woman in her late teens or twenties with multiple sclerosis.

The sample holds many counts of this clonotype. This chain joins TRBV12-3 or TRBV12-4 and TRBJ1-4, with TRBD1 identical over 9 bases. V was clipped by 5 bases and J by 8 bases; unmatched bases: 6. The CDR3 length is 14 residues. The CDR3 nucleotides are TGTGCCAGCAGTATCCGGGACAGGGACGAAAAACTGTTTTTT. Encoded protein: CASSIRDRDEKLFF.

Many counts were recorded for this clonotype. J is TRBJ2-1 and V is TRBV28, with unresolved D. Germline V CDR1 and CDR2: MDHEN, SYDVKM. The CDR3 is 14 amino acids. The V gene lost 5 bases and the J gene lost 0 bases, with 8 bases spanning the gap. In DNA form, the CDR3 reads TGTGCCAGCAGTCCCCCCAGCTCCTACAATGAGCAGTTCTTC. Its protein product is CASSPPSSYNEQFF.

Ten or more counts support this clonotype. The rearrangement links TRBV20-1 to TRBJ2-3; D is uncertain. Germline V lookup: CDR1 DFQATT, CDR2 SNEGSKA (reference sequence). V was trimmed by 6 bases and J by 2 bases, leaving 15 bases between them. The CDR3 consists of 14 residues. CDR3 residues: CSAPPLSSTDTQYF. The DNA for the CDR3 is TGCAGTGCGCCTCCTCTAAGCTCCACAGATACGCAGTATTTT.

In this sample, this clonotype turned up many times. V gene TRBV12-3 or TRBV12-4 combines with J gene TRBJ1-4; D might be TRBD1 (6 bases). The CDR3 is 14 residues long. Trimming took 4 bases from V and 5 from J, leaving 11 bases between them. The CDR3 loop reads CASSSGGRNEKLFF. DNA of the CDR3: TGTGCCAGCAGTTCCGGGGGGCGAAATGAAAAACTGTTTTTT.

In this sample, this clonotype turned up many times. The chain couples TRBV5-6 to TRBJ1-6; D perhaps matches TRBD1 (5 bases). The CDR3 spans 14 residues. V was clipped by 4 bases and J by 5 bases, with 10 bases between them. Germline CDR1 is SGHDT and CDR2 is YYEEEE. CDR3 in amino acids: CASSPDSNNSPLHF. CDR3 DNA: TGTGCCAGCAGCCCCGACAGTAATAATTCACCCCTCCACTTT.

This clonotype was found many times. The chain uses TRBV6-5 and TRBJ2-7; TRBD1 aligns across 7 bases. Per the germline V gene, CDR1 is MNHEY and CDR2 is SVGAGI. Germline trimming cut 4 bases from V and 2 bases from J; bases unmatched to any gene: 11. The CDR3 is made up of 16 amino acids. CDR3 loop: CASSWFGNRGTYEQYF. DNA of the CDR3: TGTGCCAGCAGTTGGTTTGGCAACAGGGGAACCTACGAGCAGTACTTC.

This clonotype was observed many times. The genes are TRBV4-3 and TRBJ2-1; D is perhaps TRBD2 (7 bases). This CDR3 comprises 16 residues. The germline V gene has CDR1 LGHNA and CDR2 YSLEER. V was shortened by 0 bases and J by 9 bases, with 18 bases between the two germline ends. Here the CDR3 reads CASSQEMFRGGSEQFF. The CDR3 coding sequence is TGCGCCAGCAGCCAAGAAATGTTTCGCGGGGGCTCTGAGCAGTTCTTC.

A word on this clonotype: This sequence may be a read error, since a much larger clone differs from it by one base. This chain joins TRBV20-1 and TRBJ2-1; 7 bases fit TRBD2. Unmatched junction bases numbered 8, after V lost 1 base and J lost 5 bases. Germline V CDR1 and CDR2: DFQATT, SNEGSKA (reference sequence). This CDR3 has 15 amino acids. CDR3 residues: CSARAHWGGDNEQFF. CDR3 nucleotides: TGCAGTGCTAGAGCTCACTGGGGGGGAGACAATGAGCAGTTCTTC.

This clonotype was observed at least ten times. The chain combines TRBV11-2 with TRBJ1-2, with D maybe TRBD1 (5 bases). The CDR3 has 13 residues. Per the germline V gene, CDR1 is SGHAT and CDR2 is FQNNGV. Trimming pared 2 bases from V and 8 bases from J, leaving 12 bases between. Here the CDR3 reads CASSLTQRGGYTF. The CDR3 bases are TGTGCCAGCAGCTTAACGCAACGGGGCGGCTACACCTTC.

Many counts were recorded for this clonotype. The genes are TRBV21-1 and TRBJ1-6; the D call in the table, TRBD1, was not verified against the DNA. TRBV21-1 is recorded as a pseudogene. CDR3 size: 15 residues. CDR3 sequence (DNA): TGTGCCAGCAGCAAAGGCCAGGGGATTAATTCACCCCTCCACTTT. Its translation: CASSKGQGINSPLHF.

At least ten counts were recorded for this clonotype. The V call is TRBV7-6, the J call TRBJ2-5; D uncertain. Trimming stripped 4 bases from V and 4 bases from J, with 10 bases between. The germline CDR1 and CDR2 sequences are SGHVS and FNYEAQ. This CDR3 spans 13 amino acids. The CDR3 bases are TGTGCCAGCAGCTGGAATTGGGGAGAGACCCAGTACTTC. As protein: CASSWNWGETQYF.

Many counts were recorded for this clonotype. Written as DNA, the CDR3 is TGTGCCAGCAGTGGCCCAGGCTATAACTATGGCTACACCTTC. Its translation is CASSGPGYNYGYTF. The chain employs TRBV12-3 or TRBV12-4 and TRBJ1-2; unclear D gene. V shed 5 bases and J shed 1 base, with 11 bases lying between them. CDR3 length: 14 amino acids.

This clonotype was detected many times. The rearrangement links TRBV20-1 to TRBJ2-1; D not certain. Germline values: CDR1 DFQATT, CDR2 SNEGSKA (reference sequence). This CDR3 contains 12 residues. V was clipped by 1 base and J by 6 bases, with 7 bases between them. The CDR3 reads CSARAQFNEQFF. As DNA, the CDR3 is TGCAGTGCTAGAGCCCAGTTCAATGAGCAGTTCTTC.

This clonotype appeared a few times. The rearrangement uses TRBV6-5 and TRBJ2-3; a weak D match, TRBD2 (6 bases). V was clipped by 8 bases and J by 2 bases, with 14 bases between them. The length of the CDR3 is 14 residues. Germline lookup yields CDR1 MNHEY and CDR2 SVGAGI. The CDR3 DNA reads as TGTGCCAGCTCACGGACGGGGGTCACAGATACGCAGTATTTT. Its protein product is CASSRTGVTDTQYF.